A single T cell receptor (beta chain) is shown here with its context. Its antigen specificity is not known. Qualities for individual bases were not recorded, and no much larger clone is one base off. The data originate from a study of cytomegalovirus exposure and HLA in healthy donors (dated by TCRdb to 2016 to 2017). Turning to the overall study: An earlier analysis of several hundred of the donors reported approximately 300 Gb of sequence data and 117 million unique TCR beta sequences from 150 million to 200 million T cells. Approximately 300 gigabases of sequencing data and 91 million or so unique TCR sequences made up an early release that covered fewer than 650 HLA-typed donors. The genetic ancestry cluster associated with self-reported Caucasian donors included over 65% of the approximately 430 genotyped donors. The study aimed to test whether cataloging public T cell receptors could reveal signatures of past pathogen exposure. Using immunosequencing, the study profiled T cell repertoires from 666 subjects and related those repertoires to cytomegalovirus serostatus. Along with the approximately 620-subject first cohort, a separate validation cohort of more than 90 different subjects was used. The study combined high-throughput TCR immunosequencing, statistical association of individual TCRs with disease status, and machine learning to predict cytomegalovirus infection status. To study patterns of TCR occurrence, a later analysis re-analyzed previously published TCR beta repertoires from 700 or so donors and added high-resolution HLA genotyping. The later analysis used no new phenotypic data to find candidate immune exposures, relying instead on TCR beta sequences and their occurrence across donors. An earlier analysis of 500 to 750 of the donors applied high-throughput TCR beta sequencing to assess whether each TCR beta V gene segment acted as functional or pseudogenic. Donor age, sex, ethnicity and CMV serostatus were collected together with the repertoire data. In a later genetic analysis, genome-wide SNP genotypes for about 55% of the roughly 700 donors were used, and that subset was treated as a discovery cohort. Every repertoire in the discovery cohort had been generated on one and the same sequencing platform. HLA typing included class I and class II loci at four-digit resolution. Typing coverage varied by locus: about 620-630 donors for A, B, C, DRB1 and DQB1; more than 500 for DQA1; 600 to 610 for DPA1; approximately 470 for DPB1. Several DR-DQ haplotypes were treated as single units for association and clustering because of strong linkage in the cohort. Across 398 genotyped donors of the cohort, an average of about 240,000 unique TCR beta nucleotide sequences per donor were sequenced, and roughly 20% of those sequences were non-productive.

The library was produced with the immunoSEQ multiplex PCR assay. A mixture of 60 forward primers for TCR Vbeta segments and 13 reverse primers for TCR Jbeta segments was used in the multiplex PCR. The CDR3 region of rearranged TCR beta genes was amplified from genomic DNA with a multiplex PCR assay. The amplified TCR beta libraries were sequenced on the Illumina HiSeq System as 87-base-pair reads. The paper's data handling went like this. In a later analysis, about 80 million unique TCR beta chains were counted across the roughly 610 repertoires, and around 10 million of these chains were shared by at least two donors. To remove PCR and sequencing errors, raw reads were error-corrected and collapsed into unique sequences using a nearest-neighbor algorithm that merged closely related sequences. CDR3 sequences were aligned to IMGT reference sequences to assign V, D and J gene segments. For a sequence to be retained, a match of at least six nucleotides to both a V gene segment and a J gene segment was required. A rearrangement counted as productive if the CDR3 had no stop codons and remained in frame with V and J, and every other rearrangement counted as non-productive. CDR3 was defined according to IMGT convention as the region running from the second conserved V-encoded cysteine to the conserved J-encoded phenylalanine. Sequences without an unambiguous match to a single V gene segment were excluded from the earlier analysis of several hundred of the donors. An earlier analysis of 500 to 600 of the donors classified V segments as functional when productive rearrangements were above 56.7% and as segregating when the standard deviation between donors was above 5%. A statistical classification framework was built to diagnose cytomegalovirus status from the catalog of TCR beta chain sequences. In a later analysis, V and J genes were assigned by comparing TCR nucleotide sequences against IMGT/GENE-DB human TR gene sequences. The TCRdist pipeline was used in a later analysis to assign CDR3 sequences and most-parsimonious VDJ recombination scenarios. In a later analysis, each TCR beta chain was defined by its CDR3 amino acid sequence together with its V-gene family, and reads without a unique V-gene family were excluded. A later analysis removed 592 highly shared, low-generation-probability nucleotide sequences to deal with suspected cross-contamination and a sequencing artifact. A later analysis calculated a clonal expansion index for each public chain from normalized within-repertoire ranks of inferred template counts. In a later analysis, generation probabilities were computed using a VDJ recombination model fitted to out-of-frame rearrangements, and the results were checked against IGoR. A later analysis scored TCR-TCR, TCR-HLA and TCR-CMV co-occurrence with hypergeometric tests, applying a repertoire-size bias correction to TCR pairs. A later analysis estimated false discovery rates by permuting HLA or CMV assignments 20 times. In a later analysis, co-occurring TCRs were grouped with DBSCAN, and TCRdist sequence similarity was added when clustering was performed within HLA-allele-positive subsets. Co-occurrence clustering excluded repertoires with fewer than 30,000 or more than 120,000 public chains, plus five with anomalous nucleotide sharing. TCRdb's version of the immuneACCESS table is confined to in-frame rearrangements and falls short of the full clone set. An unresolved V gene accounts for under half of the shortfall where checked; the remainder is of unknown origin. Clone size and the V and J calls come from that table; the DNA yielded D and trimming. The sample has roughly 140,000 clones on record, 60% to 80% of them singletons. The ten largest clones capture 0.66% of the sample.

The research as a whole found: In a later analysis, more than 15,000 TCR beta sequences were associated with specific HLA alleles at a false discovery rate of 0.05. Roughly uniform sequencing depth across donors was assumed in presence/absence analyses, although this assumption may not hold. The study listed approximately 150 TCR beta chains as associated with cytomegalovirus. A later analysis found that HLA-associated TCR beta chains were more clonally expanded and had lower generation probabilities than equally common non-associated chains. Some IMGT-functional V segments, including TRBV6-2 and TRBV6-3, could not be distinguished by the 87-base-pair reads and were therefore excluded. Because HLA typing was missing for some donors at each locus, association tests included only the typed subset. Immune exposure information for the cohort was limited to CMV serostatus. A later analysis found that TCR association rates varied across HLA loci, with DRB1 alleles showing the most associated TCRs and HLA-C alleles the fewest. Correlated functional status among segregating V segments might be attributable to linkage disequilibrium, but an unknown experimental factor could not be ruled out. An earlier analysis of around 600 of the donors showed that most TCR beta V segments appeared in productive rearrangements either about 90% or about 30% of the time, which broadly matched IMGT annotations. In a later analysis, several top co-occurrence clusters were reported to appear linked to parvovirus B19, influenza, CMV and Epstein-Barr virus. Compared with the roughly 720-donor mean, donors in an Asian-associated ancestry cluster had fewer N-insertions in productive TCRs, according to a later genetic analysis. While some public TCRs were present in many individuals, most TCR sequences turned up only very rarely across donors. The authors suggested that the approach could potentially be generalized to other disease states and immunological phenotypes. A further reported finding was that TCR beta sequences accurately predicted the HLA-A and HLA-B alleles for most subjects in the first cohort. According to a later analysis, most CMV-associated TCR beta chains appeared to be HLA-restricted, and the HLA associations seemed to be driven largely by CMV exposure. A later genetic analysis associated a missense DCLRE1C variant with V-gene and J-gene trimming of TCR beta chains, and an independent cohort replicated the association. Cytomegalovirus status was reported to be diagnosed by the classifier with high specificity and sensitivity in both the original and validation cohorts. Strong co-occurrence of HLA alleles, especially DR and DQ, made assigning TCR associations to individual alleles difficult. In this cohort, only TCR beta chains were sequenced, and detectable features were limited by the absence of alpha or paired-chain data. A cluster of highly shared sequence variants was judged likely to represent a technical artifact of the sequencing pipeline. The earlier analysis of fewer than 750 of the donors excluded around 17 rarely observed V segments, including chromosome 9 orphons, because counts were too low. In vitro tests confirmed that three of the cytomegalovirus-associated TCR beta chains recognize cytomegalovirus antigens.

The CDR3 covers 13 residues, taking in both the cysteine and the phenylalanine. CDR3 DNA only is kept here, 39 bases in frame from base 1. V is reduced by 3 bases and J by 3 bases, leaving a spacing of 8 bases between them. According to the germline V gene, CDR1 reads KGHSH and CDR2 reads LQKENI. The cohort consisted of approximately 690 healthy bone marrow donors. All cohort members were sampled while nominally healthy, although unrecorded immune exposures were likely present. The donor tested CMV seronegative, placing the donor among the 300 to 400 seronegative members of the cohort. A peripheral blood sample was collected from each donor, and TCR beta sequencing was performed on peripheral blood mononuclear cells. The Qiagen DNeasy Blood Extraction Kit was used to extract genomic DNA from the blood cell samples.

The source of this sequence is a male donor in good health and CMV-seronegative. Sequencing was performed on PBMCs. The rearrangement joined TRBV18 to TRBJ1-2, with the D gene not clear enough to name. The CDR3 loop reads CASSPRGDYGYTF. Here is the DNA: TGTGCCAGCTCACCTAGAGGCGACTATGGCTACACCTTC.